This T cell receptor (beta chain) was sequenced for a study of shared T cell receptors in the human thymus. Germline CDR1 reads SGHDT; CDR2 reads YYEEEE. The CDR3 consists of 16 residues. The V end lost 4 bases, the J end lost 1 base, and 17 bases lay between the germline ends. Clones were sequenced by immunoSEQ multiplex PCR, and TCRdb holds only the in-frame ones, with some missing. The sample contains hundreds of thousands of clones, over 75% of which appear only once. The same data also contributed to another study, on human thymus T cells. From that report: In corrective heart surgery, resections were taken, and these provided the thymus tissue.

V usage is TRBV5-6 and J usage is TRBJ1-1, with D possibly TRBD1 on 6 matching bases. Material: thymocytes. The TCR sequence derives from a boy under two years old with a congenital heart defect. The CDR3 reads CASSPPNRVENTEAFF. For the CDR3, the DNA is TGTGCCAGCAGCCCACCGAACAGGGTAGAGAACACTGAAGCTTTCTTT.